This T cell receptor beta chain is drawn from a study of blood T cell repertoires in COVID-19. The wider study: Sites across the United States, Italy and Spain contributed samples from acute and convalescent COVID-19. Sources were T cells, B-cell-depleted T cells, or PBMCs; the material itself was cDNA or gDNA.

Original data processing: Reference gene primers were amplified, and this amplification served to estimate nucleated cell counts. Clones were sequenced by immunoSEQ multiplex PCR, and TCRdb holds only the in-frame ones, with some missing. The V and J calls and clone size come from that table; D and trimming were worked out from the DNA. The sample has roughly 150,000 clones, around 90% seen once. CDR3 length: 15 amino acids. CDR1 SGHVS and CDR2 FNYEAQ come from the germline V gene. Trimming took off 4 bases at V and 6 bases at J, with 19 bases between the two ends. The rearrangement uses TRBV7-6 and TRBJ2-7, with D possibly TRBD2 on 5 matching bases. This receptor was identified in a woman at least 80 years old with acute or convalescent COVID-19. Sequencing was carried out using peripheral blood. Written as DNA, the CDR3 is TGTGCCAGCAGCTACGACACAACGGGGATCGGCGAGCAGTACTTC. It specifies CASSYDTTGIGEQYF.